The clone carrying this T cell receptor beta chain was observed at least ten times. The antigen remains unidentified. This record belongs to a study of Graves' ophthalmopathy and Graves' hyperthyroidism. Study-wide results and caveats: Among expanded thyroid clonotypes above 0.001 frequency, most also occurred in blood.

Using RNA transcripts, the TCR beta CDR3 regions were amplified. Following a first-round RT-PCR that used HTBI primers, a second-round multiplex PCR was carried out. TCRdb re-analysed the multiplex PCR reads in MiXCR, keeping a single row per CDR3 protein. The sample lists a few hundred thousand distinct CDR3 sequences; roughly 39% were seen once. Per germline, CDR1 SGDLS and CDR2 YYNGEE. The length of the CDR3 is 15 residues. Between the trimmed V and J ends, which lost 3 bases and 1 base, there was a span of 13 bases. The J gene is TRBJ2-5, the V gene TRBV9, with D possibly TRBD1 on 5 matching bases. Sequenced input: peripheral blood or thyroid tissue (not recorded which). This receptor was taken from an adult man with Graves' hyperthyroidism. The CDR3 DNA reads TGTGCCAGCAGCGCTTCAGGGAATAGCCAAGAGACCCAGTACTTC. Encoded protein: CASSASGNSQETQYF.